What follows is one T cell receptor beta chain and its context. A sample-barcoded 5' primer and a J-beta primer mix were used in a second PCR of about 7 to 12 cycles. TCRdb re-called the 5' RACE reads through MiXCR, storing one row per CDR3 protein. The table records 600,000 to 900,000 distinct CDR3 sequences, about 26% of them present only once. This specimen belongs to a study of blood T cells in healthy people across ages. At least 5 micrograms of total RNA were extracted per sample. These data were likewise used in another study, on T cells of mothers and their children.

This sequence originates from a boy younger than 18 in good health. The specimen sequenced was blood.

The CDR3 protein is CSVEDEGAEQYF. CDR3 DNA: TGCAGCGTTGAAGACGAGGGGGCCGAGCAGTACTTC. The chain couples TRBV29-1 to TRBJ2-1, with TRBD1 matching 7 bases. The J call may be incorrect, as the DNA end agrees better with TRBJ2-7. The CDR3 is made up of 12 amino acids. Germline V gene data show CDR1 as SQVTM and CDR2 as ANQGSEA.